Below are 18 T cell receptor beta chains sequenced from a single sample in a study of human T cells and chemical hapten exposure. Time point noted: pre-sensitization, week 0. Indicated treatment: therapeutic diphenylcyclopropenone sensitization with weekly scalp DPC. TCRdb reprocessed the RACE reads via MiXCR and lists one record per CDR3 protein. The repertoire holds roughly 380,000 distinct CDR3 sequences, with roughly 5% as singletons. Sequenced here: whole blood, sampled in connection with sensitization to the hapten diphenylcyclopropenone (DPC). These receptors were collected from a woman aged 45-60 years with alopecia areata. Some clones in this sample may be carry-over from other donors' samples.

Concerning this clonotype itself: This may arise from a read error, as a much more abundant clone is one base away. The gene calls are TRBV7-2 and TRBJ1-1; D gene ambiguous. V lost 5 bases, J lost 3 bases, and 13 bases lay in between. From germline, CDR1 is SGHTA and CDR2 FQGNSA. The CDR3 covers 14 residues. For the CDR3, the DNA is TGTGCCAGCAGCACCAGACATGGGTACACTGAAGCTTTCTTT. It is translated as CASSTRHGYTEAFF.

The sample holds many counts of this clonotype. The chain joins TRBV5-1 to TRBJ2-3; no definite D call. Trimming cost V 2 bases and J 0 bases, with 7 bases left between them. Germline values: CDR1 SGHRS, CDR2 YFSETQ. The CDR3 runs to 14 residues. The CDR3 loop is CASSFVGSTDTQYF. The CDR3 DNA is TGCGCCAGCAGCTTCGTGGGCAGCACAGATACGCAGTATTTT.

This clonotype has more than one count but fewer than ten. The chain uses TRBV12-3 or TRBV12-4 and TRBJ1-3; D unresolved. This CDR3 region has 13 residues. V was pared by 10 bases and J by 0 bases, with 10 bases between. CDR3 sequence reads: CAIDRSSGNTIYF. The CDR3 nucleotides are TGTGCCATCGACCGGAGCTCTGGAAACACCATATATTTT.

This chain joins TRBV18 and TRBJ1-1, with D unclear. The V end was cut by 4 bases, the J end by 7 bases, with 13 bases between. Germline V gene data show CDR1 as KGHSH and CDR2 as LQKENI. This CDR3 comprises 13 residues. CDR3 sequence (DNA): TGTGCCAGCTCACGAGTGGGAGCCGGTGAAGCTTTCTTT. Its protein is CASSRVGAGEAFF.

This clonotype was recorded many times. This chain uses TRBV5-1 with TRBJ2-3; either TRBD1 or TRBD2 may fit D (5 bases each). This CDR3 is built from 15 residues. The V gene's germline CDR1 is SGHRS and CDR2 YFSETQ. The V and J ends lost 6 bases and 0 bases respectively, with 14 bases between them. CDR3: CASNRGTSSTDTQYF. The CDR3 nucleotides are TGCGCCAGCAATCGTGGGACGTCTAGCACAGATACGCAGTATTTT.

The V gene is TRBV4-2, the J gene TRBJ2-3; no clear D. Germline CDR1 reads LGHNA; CDR2 reads YNFKEQ. With 0 bases removed from V and 3 bases from J, the gap between germline ends came to 13 bases. The CDR3 spans 16 residues. The CDR3, as DNA: TGTGCCAGCAGCCAAGATCCGGGCATGGGGACAGATACGCAGTATTTT. This sequence encodes CASSQDPGMGTDTQYF.

The CDR3 region is CASSSGQGSYNSPLHF. The CDR3, as DNA: TGTGCCAGCAGTTCGGGACAGGGTTCCTATAATTCACCCCTCCACTTT. The J gene is TRBJ1-6, the V gene TRBV28, with TRBD1 matching 9 bases. Per the germline V gene, CDR1 is MDHEN and CDR2 is SYDVKM. The CDR3 loop spans 16 amino acids. Trimming at V came to 4 bases and at J to 1 base, leaving 2 bases not matched to a gene.

The J gene is TRBJ2-3, the V gene TRBV12-5; TRBD2 matches at 7 bases. The CDR3 runs 16 residues. Germline values: CDR1 LGHNT, CDR2 FRNRAP. Losses at the gene ends were 4 bases for V and 4 bases for J; bases not matched to a gene: 11. CDR3 amino acids: CASGSSGTTEADTQYF. The CDR3 DNA reads TGTGCTAGTGGTTCCAGCGGGACTACCGAAGCAGATACGCAGTATTTT.

On this clonotype: One base away lies a much larger clone, so this may be a sequencing read error. The rearrangement links TRBV4-3 to TRBJ2-1, with 8 bases aligning to TRBD2. Trimming took 5 bases from V and 7 from J; bases not matched to a gene: 13. This CDR3 contains 16 residues. Germline CDR1 and CDR2: LGHNA and YSLEER. CDR3 loop: CASSKVASGSGNEQFF. CDR3 in DNA: TGCGCCAGCAGCAAGGTCGCTAGCGGGTCGGGAAATGAGCAGTTCTTC.

This clonotype came up many times. The rearrangement links TRBV5-4 to TRBJ2-6; D might be TRBD1 or TRBD2, each matching 5 bases. Trimming removed 1 base from V and 0 bases from J, with 11 bases in between. The CDR3 totals 17 residues. Germline lookup yields CDR1 SGHNT and CDR2 YYREEE (reference sequence). CDR3 amino acids: CASSLRQRSSGANVLTF. CDR3 sequence (DNA): TGTGCCAGCAGCTTGAGACAGCGGAGCTCTGGGGCCAACGTCCTGACTTTC.

This clonotype appeared many times. The rearrangement uses TRBV24-1 and TRBJ2-3; 9 bases line up with TRBD2. The CDR3 has 16 residues. CDR1 KGHDR and CDR2 SFDVKD come from the germline V gene. The J segment lost 2 bases and the V segment lost 4 bases, leaving 6 bases of the junction unmatched. The CDR3 sequence: CATSDLTSGVTDTQYF. Written as DNA, the CDR3 is TGTGCCACCAGTGACCTGACTAGCGGTGTCACAGATACGCAGTATTTT.

The table lists this clonotype with many counts. The chain has TRBV20-1 and TRBJ2-7; D unclear. The V gene's germline CDR1 is DFQATT and CDR2 SNEGSKA (reference sequence). V dropped 3 bases and J dropped 5 bases, with 5 bases sitting between them. The CDR3 has 10 amino acids. CDR3 protein: CSASSDEQYF. The DNA of the CDR3 is TGCAGTGCTAGTAGTGACGAGCAGTACTTC.

This clonotype was picked up a small number of times. This rearrangement joins TRBV3-1 to TRBJ2-5; D perhaps matches TRBD2 (5 bases). Per germline, CDR1 LGHDT and CDR2 YNNKEL (reference sequence). The V gene lost 0 bases and the J gene lost 7 bases, with 12 bases spanning the gap. The CDR3 contains 14 residues. The CDR3 protein is CASSQDSDSGTQYF. CDR3 coding DNA: TGTGCCAGCAGCCAAGATTCGGACTCGGGGACCCAGTACTTC.

In its sample, this clonotype was seen many times. The chain carries TRBV20-1 and TRBJ2-3, with D hard to call. V was cut by 3 bases and J by 4 bases, with 8 bases left in between. CDR1 DFQATT and CDR2 SNEGSKA come from the germline V gene (reference sequence). The length of the CDR3 is 12 residues. The CDR3 sequence is CSASGPADTQYF. The CDR3, as DNA: TGCAGTGCTAGCGGACCGGCAGATACGCAGTATTTT.

This clonotype was observed a few times. The CDR3 DNA reads TGTGCCAGCAGCTCACAAACTAGGAATGAAAAACTGTTTTTT. Translating gives CASSSQTRNEKLFF. The gene calls are TRBV11-2 and TRBJ1-4; D remains unclear. Between the trimmed V and J ends, which lost 4 bases and 5 bases, there was a span of 11 bases. CDR3 length equals 14 residues. Germline CDR1 and CDR2: SGHAT and FQNNGV.

This clonotype was detected many times. The J gene is TRBJ2-7, the V gene TRBV29-1; 7 positions agree with TRBD2. CDR3 size: 13 residues. V lost 4 bases to trimming and J lost 6 bases; unmatched junction nucleotides: 9. Germline values: CDR1 SQVTM, CDR2 ANQGSEA. The chain's CDR3 is CSVASGRAGEQYF. DNA of the CDR3: TGCAGCGTTGCGTCGGGGAGGGCGGGCGAGCAGTACTTC.

J is TRBJ1-1 and V is TRBV20-1, with 10 bases that match TRBD1. CDR1 is DFQATT and CDR2 is SNEGSKA in the germline V gene (reference sequence). The CDR3 has 17 residues. V was pared by 0 bases and J by 5 bases, with 12 bases of the junction left unmatched. CDR3 DNA sequence: TGCAGTGCTAGAGACCCCAGGCCCGGACAGGGGGTAACTGAAGCTTTCTTT. Translation gives CSARDPRPGQGVTEAFF.

This clonotype was found many times. The rearrangement links TRBV12-3 or TRBV12-4 to TRBJ1-2, with D possibly matching TRBD1 (6 bases). This CDR3 has 14 residues. V was clipped by 3 bases and J by 3 bases, with 11 bases between them. In DNA, the CDR3 is TGTGCCAGCAGTTTCCTGGGGGCGCACTATGGCTACACCTTC. Translated: CASSFLGAHYGYTF.